The rows below give T cell receptor beta chains drawn from one sample of a study of blood T cell repertoires in COVID-19. TCRdb keeps only in-frame clones here, not all; method: immunoSEQ multiplex PCR. The profile shows roughly 120,000 clones, 86% of them singletons. The sequencing sample was made of peripheral blood. All receptors derive from an older man who had recovered from COVID-19. Each CDR3 is given with its conserved first and last residue. A D gene is named only where the DNA matches it firmly. The size of a clone is reported for some rows only, either as once, few or many, or as a class for expanded clones.

V gene: TRBV7-9
D gene: .
J gene: TRBJ1-1
clone size: .
CDR3 length: 14
CDR3 DNA: TGTGCCAGCAGCTTCGGGGGGCTTAGGGCTGAAGCTTTCTTT
CDR3 protein: CASSFGGLRAEAFF

V gene: TRBV5-1
D gene: .
J gene: TRBJ2-2
clone size: .
CDR3 length: 18
CDR3 DNA: TGCGCCAGCAGCTTCCCTGTCAGGGCTTCGGGGGACACCGGGGAGCTGTTTTTT
CDR3 protein: CASSFPVRASGDTGELFF

V gene: TRBV5-4
D gene: TRBD1
J gene: TRBJ2-7
clone size: few
CDR3 length: 15
CDR3 DNA: TGTGCCAGCAGTCCTCACACAGGGGGAGTCTACGAGCAGTACTTC
CDR3 protein: CASSPHTGGVYEQYF

V gene: TRBV15
D gene: .
J gene: TRBJ2-7
clone size: .
CDR3 length: 13
CDR3 DNA: TGTGCCACCAGCAGAGTCAGAAAGTACGAGCAGTACTTC
CDR3 protein: CATSRVRKYEQYF

V gene: TRBV5-6
D gene: TRBD2
J gene: TRBJ2-3
clone size: .
CDR3 length: 15
CDR3 DNA: TGTGCCAGCAGCTTTCGAGCGGGGGTGGAGTTTTCGCAGTATTTT
CDR3 protein: CASSFRAGVEFSQYF

V gene: TRBV7-2
D gene: .
J gene: TRBJ2-3
clone size: .
CDR3 length: 14
CDR3 DNA: TGTGCCAGCAGCTTACAGGGGCCGCCAGATACGCAGTATTTT
CDR3 protein: CASSLQGPPDTQYF

V gene: TRBV3-1/TRBV3-2
D gene: TRBD2
J gene: TRBJ2-3
clone size: .
CDR3 length: 15
CDR3 DNA: TGTGCCAGCAGCCCCGGGGGGGCCTTAACAGATACGCAGTATTTT
CDR3 protein: CASSPGGALTDTQYF

V gene: TRBV12-5
D gene: .
J gene: TRBJ2-1
clone size: .
CDR3 length: 17
CDR3 DNA: TGTGCTAGTGGTTTGGTACGGGGCCGGGTCGGAGGGAATGAGCAGTTCTTC
CDR3 protein: CASGLVRGRVGGNEQFF

V gene: TRBV30
D gene: .
J gene: TRBJ1-2
clone size: .
CDR3 length: 16
CDR3 DNA: TGTGCCTGGAGTGGACCCAACACGGTCAGGATCTATGGCTACACCTTC
CDR3 protein: CAWSGPNTVRIYGYTF

V gene: TRBV4-1
D gene: TRBD2
J gene: TRBJ2-5
clone size: .
CDR3 length: 16
CDR3 DNA: TGCGCCAGCAGCCAGCGGGGGAACAGGATACAAGAGACCCAGTACTTC
CDR3 protein: CASSQRGNRIQETQYF

V gene: TRBV7-2
D gene: .
J gene: TRBJ1-2
clone size: .
CDR3 length: 16
CDR3 DNA: TGTGCCAGCAGCTTAGATTATGGGCGGAGGAACTATGGCTACACCTTC
CDR3 protein: CASSLDYGRRNYGYTF

V gene: TRBV7-2
D gene: .
J gene: TRBJ1-2
clone size: once
CDR3 length: 14
CDR3 DNA: TGTGCCAGCAGCTTAGGTCTCCTCAACTATGGCTACACCTTC
CDR3 protein: CASSLGLLNYGYTF

V gene: TRBV6-5
D gene: .
J gene: TRBJ1-1
clone size: .
CDR3 length: 16
CDR3 DNA: TGTGCCAGCAGTTTACTTATCCCAGGGGCGAACACTGAAGCTTTCTTT
CDR3 protein: CASSLLIPGANTEAFF

V gene: TRBV4-3
D gene: TRBD2
J gene: TRBJ2-1
clone size: .
CDR3 length: 21
CDR3 DNA: TGCGCCAGCAGCCAAGTCCTGAGCGGGAGGGGTCTTTTAGCCTCCTACAATGAGCAGTTCTTC
CDR3 protein: CASSQVLSGRGLLASYNEQFF

V gene: TRBV9
D gene: TRBD2
J gene: TRBJ2-5
clone size: .
CDR3 length: 15
CDR3 DNA: TGTGCCAGCAACCTAGCGGGAGGGCCGTGGGAGACCCAGTACTTC
CDR3 protein: CASNLAGGPWETQYF

V gene: TRBV6-2/TRBV6-3
D gene: .
J gene: TRBJ2-3
clone size: .
CDR3 length: 14
CDR3 DNA: TGTGCCAGCAGTTTTGGGCTGGGCACAGATACGCAGTATTTT
CDR3 protein: CASSFGLGTDTQYF

V gene: TRBV7-2
D gene: TRBD2
J gene: TRBJ2-3
clone size: .
CDR3 length: 14
CDR3 DNA: TGTGCCAGCGCCCTAGCGGGGGGGAGGGATACGCAGTATTTT
CDR3 protein: CASALAGGRDTQYF

V gene: TRBV19
D gene: .
J gene: TRBJ2-7
clone size: .
CDR3 length: 15
CDR3 DNA: TGTGCCAGTAGCCCCAGGAATGCGGGATCATACGAGCAGTACTTC
CDR3 protein: CASSPRNAGSYEQYF

V gene: TRBV7-3
D gene: .
J gene: TRBJ1-1
clone size: .
CDR3 length: 14
CDR3 DNA: TGTGCCAGCAGCTTGGGCGGGGAGAACACTGAAGCTTTCTTT
CDR3 protein: CASSLGGENTEAFF

V gene: TRBV6-6
D gene: .
J gene: TRBJ2-4
clone size: .
CDR3 length: 12
CDR3 DNA: TGTGCCAGCGATGGGCAGGGTGACATTCAGTACTTC
CDR3 protein: CASDGQGDIQYF

V gene: TRBV29-1
D gene: TRBD1
J gene: TRBJ2-7
clone size: many
CDR3 length: 14
CDR3 DNA: TGCAGCGTTGTGCTCGACAGGGCAGGTTACGAGCAGTACTTC
CDR3 protein: CSVVLDRAGYEQYF

V gene: TRBV7-2
D gene: .
J gene: TRBJ1-2
clone size: .
CDR3 length: 13
CDR3 DNA: TGTGCCAGCAGCTTAGGACAGATCTATGGCTACACCTTC
CDR3 protein: CASSLGQIYGYTF

V gene: TRBV12-1
D gene: .
J gene: TRBJ2-7
clone size: .
CDR3 length: 17
CDR3 DNA: TGTGCCAGCAGCTTTGACACCGGGACAGGGGGCTTTTACGAGCAGTACTTC
CDR3 protein: CASSFDTGTGGFYEQYF

V gene: TRBV6-6
D gene: .
J gene: TRBJ1-5
clone size: .
CDR3 length: 15
CDR3 DNA: TGTGCCAGCAGTTCTGGGCAGGGTAGCAATCAGCCCCAGCATTTT
CDR3 protein: CASSSGQGSNQPQHF

V gene: TRBV19
D gene: TRBD2
J gene: TRBJ2-1
clone size: once
CDR3 length: 17
CDR3 DNA: TGTGCCAGTAGTATTTTATTTGGGACTAGCGGGACCAATGAGCAGTTCTTC
CDR3 protein: CASSILFGTSGTNEQFF

V gene: TRBV9
D gene: TRBD2
J gene: TRBJ2-3
clone size: few
CDR3 length: 18
CDR3 DNA: TGTGCCAGCAGCGTAGGGCGACTAGCGGGAGGTCGGGCAGATACGCAGTATTTT
CDR3 protein: CASSVGRLAGGRADTQYF

V gene: TRBV5-5
D gene: .
J gene: TRBJ1-6
clone size: .
CDR3 length: 14
CDR3 DNA: TGTGCCAGCAGCTTGGAACTCTATAATTCACCCCTCCACTTT
CDR3 protein: CASSLELYNSPLHF

V gene: TRBV10-2
D gene: TRBD1
J gene: TRBJ1-2
clone size: .
CDR3 length: 13
CDR3 DNA: TGCGCCAGCAGGCCCGGGACAGGCTATGGCTACACCTTC
CDR3 protein: CASRPGTGYGYTF

V gene: TRBV15
D gene: TRBD2
J gene: TRBJ2-6
clone size: .
CDR3 length: 16
CDR3 DNA: TGTGCCACCTCTAGCGGCCCTTCCTCTGGGGCCAACGTCCTGACTTTC
CDR3 protein: CATSSGPSSGANVLTF

V gene: TRBV29-1
D gene: .
J gene: TRBJ2-1
clone size: .
CDR3 length: 13
CDR3 DNA: TGCAGCGTTGATCCGAGCTCCTACAATGAGCAGTTCTTC
CDR3 protein: CSVDPSSYNEQFF

V gene: TRBV20-1
D gene: TRBD1
J gene: TRBJ1-2
clone size: .
CDR3 length: 13
CDR3 DNA: TGCAGTGCTAGTTTGACAGGGTTCTATGGCTACACCTTC
CDR3 protein: CSASLTGFYGYTF

V gene: TRBV3-1/TRBV3-2
D gene: .
J gene: TRBJ1-1
clone size: .
CDR3 length: 14
CDR3 DNA: TGTGCCAGCAGCGCGACAGAACGGCGCACTGAAGCTTTCTTT
CDR3 protein: CASSATERRTEAFF

V gene: TRBV5-1
D gene: TRBD1
J gene: TRBJ1-4
clone size: .
CDR3 length: 15
CDR3 DNA: TGCGCCAGCAGTACCACAGGGGAGGCTAATGAAAAACTGTTTTTT
CDR3 protein: CASSTTGEANEKLFF

V gene: TRBV2
D gene: .
J gene: TRBJ2-1
clone size: .
CDR3 length: 14
CDR3 DNA: TGTGCCAGCTTGAGGACTACCGGTGGCAATGAGCAGTTCTTC
CDR3 protein: CASLRTTGGNEQFF

V gene: TRBV19
D gene: .
J gene: TRBJ2-3
clone size: .
CDR3 length: 15
CDR3 DNA: TGTGCCAGTAGTATCGATGGGGGGGGCGGAGATACGCAGTATTTT
CDR3 protein: CASSIDGGGGDTQYF

V gene: TRBV12-3/TRBV12-4
D gene: .
J gene: TRBJ1-3
clone size: .
CDR3 length: 13
CDR3 DNA: TGTGCCAGCAGTATGACTGCGGGAAACACCATATATTTT
CDR3 protein: CASSMTAGNTIYF

V gene: TRBV7-2
D gene: TRBD2
J gene: TRBJ2-3
clone size: .
CDR3 length: 15
CDR3 DNA: TGTGCCAGCACCTCGACTAGCGGGGGCGGGGATACGCAGTATTTT
CDR3 protein: CASTSTSGGGDTQYF

V gene: TRBV28
D gene: TRBD1
J gene: TRBJ2-7
clone size: .
CDR3 length: 19
CDR3 DNA: TGTGCCAGCAGATCCTCCGGGACAGGGGGCGACTTGAGCTCCTACGAGCAGTACTTC
CDR3 protein: CASRSSGTGGDLSSYEQYF

V gene: TRBV4-1
D gene: .
J gene: TRBJ1-3
clone size: .
CDR3 length: 17
CDR3 DNA: TGCGCCAGCAGCCGAGGGGGGGTCGCCCTCCGCGGAAACACCATATATTTT
CDR3 protein: CASSRGGVALRGNTIYF

V gene: TRBV3-1/TRBV3-2
D gene: .
J gene: TRBJ2-3
clone size: .
CDR3 length: 12
CDR3 DNA: TGTGCCAGCAGCCCAGACATGGGCACGCAGTATTTT
CDR3 protein: CASSPDMGTQYF